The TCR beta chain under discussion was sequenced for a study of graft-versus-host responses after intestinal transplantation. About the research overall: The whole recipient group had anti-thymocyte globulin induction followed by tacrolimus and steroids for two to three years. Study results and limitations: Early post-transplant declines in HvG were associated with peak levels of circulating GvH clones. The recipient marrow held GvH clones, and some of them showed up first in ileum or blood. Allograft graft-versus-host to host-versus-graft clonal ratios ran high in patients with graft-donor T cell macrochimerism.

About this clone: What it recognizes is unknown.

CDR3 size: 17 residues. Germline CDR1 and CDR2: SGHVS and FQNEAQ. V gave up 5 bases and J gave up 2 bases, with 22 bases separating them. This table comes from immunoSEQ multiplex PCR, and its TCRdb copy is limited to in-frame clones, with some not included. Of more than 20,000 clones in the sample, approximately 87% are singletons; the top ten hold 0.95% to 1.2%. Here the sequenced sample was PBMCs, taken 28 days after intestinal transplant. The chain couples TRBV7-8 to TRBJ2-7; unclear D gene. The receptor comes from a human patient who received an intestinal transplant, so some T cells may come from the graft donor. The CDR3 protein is CASSRPAIQAKPYEQYF. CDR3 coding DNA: TGTGCCAGCAGCCGCCCCGCCATTCAAGCAAAACCCTACGAGCAGTACTTC.